These T cell receptor beta chains were read from a single sample in a study of Ad26.COV2.S vaccination and SARS-CoV-2 variants. Sequencing was performed with immunoSEQ multiplex PCR; in TCRdb, only in-frame clones are kept and a portion is missing. The sample lists about 500,000 clones; approximately 90% were seen once. The sample consisted of peripheral blood, taken in a trial of Ad26.COV2.S vaccine versus placebo. The receptors originated from a person aged 18-60 years who received the Ad26.COV2.S COVID-19 vaccine or a placebo. The CDR3 runs from the conserved cysteine through the conserved F or W. The order of the fields is D gene, J gene, clone size, V gene, CDR3 length, CDR3 protein, CDR3 DNA. A D gene is named only where the DNA matches it firmly. Where a row states a size, it is once, few, many or the class of an expanded clone; other rows omit it.

D: TRBD2; J: TRBJ2-5; size: -; V: TRBV18; length: 16; CDR3: CASSLRLAGGQETQYF; DNA: TGTGCCAGCTCACTACGACTAGCGGGAGGGCAAGAGACCCAGTACTTC
D: -; J: TRBJ1-2; size: -; V: TRBV6-5; length: 13; CDR3: CASSRGRFYGYTF; DNA: TGTGCCAGCAGCCGTGGACGGTTCTATGGCTACACCTTC
D: -; J: TRBJ2-2; size: -; V: TRBV2; length: 15; CDR3: CASSPGTLNTGELFF; DNA: TGTGCCAGCAGCCCCGGGACTCTGAACACCGGGGAGCTGTTTTTT
D: TRBD1; J: TRBJ2-7; size: -; V: TRBV2; length: 17; CDR3: CASSEVSRDRGFYEQYF; DNA: TGTGCCAGCAGTGAAGTCTCTCGGGACAGGGGATTCTACGAGCAGTACTTC
D: -; J: TRBJ2-7; size: -; V: TRBV11-2; length: 13; CDR3: CASSVVSNYEQYF; DNA: TGTGCCAGCAGCGTCGTCTCAAACTACGAGCAGTACTTC
D: -; J: TRBJ1-1; size: -; V: TRBV24-1; length: 13; CDR3: CATSDLAGVEAFF; DNA: TGTGCCACCAGTGATTTAGCGGGGGTTGAAGCTTTCTTT
D: -; J: TRBJ2-2; size: -; V: TRBV3-1/TRBV3-2; length: 13; CDR3: CASSHARTLELFF; DNA: TGTGCCAGCAGCCACGCTAGAACCCTGGAGCTGTTTTTT
D: TRBD1; J: TRBJ1-3; size: -; V: TRBV2; length: 17; CDR3: CASRPRQGAISGNTIYF; DNA: TGTGCCAGCAGGCCGCGACAGGGGGCCATCTCTGGAAACACCATATATTTT
D: TRBD2; J: TRBJ2-1; size: -; V: TRBV18; length: 17; CDR3: CASSPPGSSGTSSWQFF; DNA: TGTGCCAGCTCACCACCGGGGAGTAGCGGGACGTCAAGTTGGCAGTTCTTC
D: -; J: TRBJ2-7; size: -; V: TRBV6-5; length: 15; CDR3: CASSSHSWETYEQYF; DNA: TGTGCCAGCAGTTCCCACTCATGGGAGACCTACGAGCAGTACTTC
D: -; J: TRBJ1-5; size: -; V: TRBV6-5; length: 13; CDR3: CASSYSSNQPQHF; DNA: TGTGCCAGCAGTTACTCATCCAATCAGCCCCAGCATTTT
D: -; J: TRBJ1-1; size: -; V: TRBV27; length: 16; CDR3: CASSSPSTGMNTEAFF; DNA: TGTGCCAGCAGTTCGCCCTCGACAGGCATGAACACTGAAGCTTTCTTT
D: TRBD2; J: TRBJ2-5; size: -; V: TRBV11-2; length: 16; CDR3: CASSLGRTSGQETQYF; DNA: TGTGCCAGCAGCTTAGGTCGTACTAGCGGACAAGAGACCCAGTACTTC
D: TRBD1; J: TRBJ2-4; size: -; V: TRBV12-3/TRBV12-4; length: 13; CDR3: CASSKTGQDIQYF; DNA: TGTGCCAGCAGTAAGACGGGACAGGACATTCAGTACTTC
D: -; J: TRBJ1-1; size: few; V: TRBV5-1; length: 14; CDR3: CASSPGTKNTEAFF; DNA: TGCGCCAGCAGTCCCGGGACCAAGAACACTGAAGCTTTCTTT
D: TRBD1; J: TRBJ1-1; size: -; V: TRBV7-2; length: 13; CDR3: CASSRQGNTEAFF; DNA: TGTGCCAGCAGTCGACAGGGGAACACTGAAGCTTTCTTT
D: TRBD1; J: TRBJ2-1; size: -; V: TRBV29-1; length: 12; CDR3: CSAGQGHNEQFF; DNA: TGCAGCGCCGGACAGGGACACAATGAGCAGTTCTTC
D: -; J: TRBJ1-4; size: -; V: TRBV6-6; length: 16; CDR3: CASSYSGPGTNEKLFF; DNA: TGTGCCAGCAGTTACTCGGGCCCCGGGACTAATGAAAAACTGTTTTTT
D: TRBD1; J: TRBJ2-5; size: -; V: TRBV2; length: 12; CDR3: CASSTGQATQYF; DNA: TGTGCCAGCTCAACGGGACAGGCGACCCAGTACTTC
D: TRBD1; J: TRBJ1-3; size: -; V: TRBV27; length: 17; CDR3: CASSLRTGVSSGNTIYF; DNA: TGTGCCAGCAGTTTACGGACAGGCGTATCCTCTGGAAACACCATATATTTT
D: TRBD2; J: TRBJ2-7; size: -; V: TRBV5-1; length: 15; CDR3: CASTPLGLAAGEQYF; DNA: TGCGCCAGCACCCCTCTGGGACTAGCGGCGGGTGAGCAGTACTTC
D: TRBD1; J: TRBJ2-7; size: -; V: TRBV5-1; length: 14; CDR3: CASSHRDRSYEQYF; DNA: TGCGCCAGCAGCCACAGGGACAGGAGCTACGAGCAGTACTTC
D: -; J: TRBJ1-2; size: -; V: TRBV30; length: 16; CDR3: CASPPPGRLLNYGYTF; DNA: TGTGCCTCCCCCCCGCCCGGGAGACTACTTAACTATGGCTACACCTTC
D: -; J: TRBJ1-1; size: -; V: TRBV30; length: 16; CDR3: CAWSVTRTAPNTEAFF; DNA: TGTGCCTGGAGTGTAACCCGGACAGCGCCGAACACTGAAGCTTTCTTT
D: -; J: TRBJ1-1; size: -; V: TRBV2; length: 13; CDR3: CASSSQGYAEAFF; DNA: TGTGCCAGCAGTTCGCAGGGTTACGCTGAAGCTTTCTTT
D: -; J: TRBJ1-4; size: -; V: TRBV6-2/TRBV6-3; length: 13; CDR3: CASSYWKPEKLFF; DNA: TGTGCCAGCAGTTACTGGAAGCCGGAAAAACTGTTTTTT
D: -; J: TRBJ1-1; size: -; V: TRBV6-2/TRBV6-3; length: 14; CDR3: CASSYRLRNTEAFF; DNA: TGTGCCAGCAGTTACCGCTTGAGAAACACTGAAGCTTTCTTT
D: -; J: TRBJ2-1; size: -; V: TRBV7-9; length: 15; CDR3: CASSLGQVTYNEQFF; DNA: TGTGCCAGCAGCTTAGGGCAGGTCACCTACAATGAGCAGTTCTTC
D: TRBD1; J: TRBJ1-4; size: once; V: TRBV28; length: 17; CDR3: CASSLHGTGVTNEKLFF; DNA: TGTGCCAGCAGTTTACATGGGACAGGGGTCACTAATGAAAAACTGTTTTTT
D: TRBD2; J: TRBJ2-1; size: -; V: TRBV6-5; length: 15; CDR3: CASSSRTSDRNEQFF; DNA: TGTGCCAGCAGTTCCAGGACTAGCGACAGGAATGAGCAGTTCTTC
D: TRBD1; J: TRBJ2-5; size: -; V: TRBV4-3; length: 15; CDR3: CASSQVRGQQETQYF; DNA: TGCGCCAGCAGCCAAGTGAGGGGGCAGCAAGAGACCCAGTACTTC